These T cell receptor beta chains were read from a single sample in a study of cytomegalovirus exposure and HLA in healthy donors. Generated by immunoSEQ multiplex PCR, the TCRdb table keeps only in-frame clones and is missing some. The sample shows a few hundred thousand clones, 80% to 95% of them seen only once. Sequencing input: PBMCs. These receptors were collected from a girl aged 2 to 10 in good health and CMV-seronegative. Both conserved end residues are part of each CDR3. The order of the fields is D gene, J gene, V gene, clone size, CDR3 DNA, CDR3 protein. A D gene is named only where the DNA matches it firmly. Some rows mark clone size as missing; the rest say once, few, many or name a class of expanded clone.

D gene: NA
J gene: TRBJ2-3
V gene: TRBV29-1
clone size: NA
CDR3 DNA: TGCAGCGTTGACAGGGCAGATACGCAGTATTTT
CDR3 protein: CSVDRADTQYF

D gene: NA
J gene: TRBJ2-7
V gene: TRBV7-9
clone size: NA
CDR3 DNA: TGTGCCAGCAGCCCGTTACCTAAACCAACCTACGAGCAGTACTTC
CDR3 protein: CASSPLPKPTYEQYF

D gene: TRBD1
J gene: TRBJ1-6
V gene: TRBV15
clone size: NA
CDR3 DNA: TGTGCCACCAGCAGACCCCTACAGGGGTTCTCCTATAATTCACCCCTCCACTTT
CDR3 protein: CATSRPLQGFSYNSPLHF

D gene: NA
J gene: TRBJ1-6
V gene: TRBV28
clone size: NA
CDR3 DNA: TGTGCCAGCAGTCGATCCCCCTATGATTCACCCCTCCACTTT
CDR3 protein: CASSRSPYDSPLHF

D gene: NA
J gene: TRBJ2-1
V gene: TRBV6-1
clone size: NA
CDR3 DNA: TGTGCCAGGAATGAGATATCCTTGGTCAATGAGCAGTTCTTC
CDR3 protein: CARNEISLVNEQFF

D gene: NA
J gene: TRBJ2-4
V gene: TRBV23-1
clone size: NA
CDR3 DNA: TGCGCCAGACTAGGGCCCAAAAACATTCAGTACTTC
CDR3 protein: CARLGPKNIQYF

D gene: TRBD1
J gene: TRBJ2-1
V gene: TRBV6-5
clone size: few
CDR3 DNA: TGTGCCAGCAGTTACTCGGGGACAGTGGGAAATGAGCAGTTCTTC
CDR3 protein: CASSYSGTVGNEQFF

D gene: TRBD2
J gene: TRBJ2-2
V gene: TRBV6-1
clone size: NA
CDR3 DNA: TGTGCCAGCAGTCCACTAGCGAGAAACACCGGGGAGCTGTTTTTT
CDR3 protein: CASSPLARNTGELFF

D gene: TRBD1
J gene: TRBJ1-4
V gene: TRBV2
clone size: NA
CDR3 DNA: TGTGCCAGCAGTGAACAGGGGGCAGATGAAAAACTGTTTTTT
CDR3 protein: CASSEQGADEKLFF

D gene: NA
J gene: TRBJ1-2
V gene: TRBV10-3
clone size: NA
CDR3 DNA: TGTGCCATCAGTGGTGAGGAGGTCCGCTATGGCTACACCTTC
CDR3 protein: CAISGEEVRYGYTF

D gene: NA
J gene: TRBJ1-5
V gene: TRBV28
clone size: NA
CDR3 DNA: TGTGCCAGCAGTATGCAGGGGAATCCGCCCCAGCATTTT
CDR3 protein: CASSMQGNPPQHF

D gene: TRBD1
J gene: TRBJ1-5
V gene: TRBV6-5
clone size: NA
CDR3 DNA: TGTGCCAGCAGCAAGCGACAGGGGGGCAATCAGCCCCAGCATTTT
CDR3 protein: CASSKRQGGNQPQHF

D gene: TRBD2
J gene: TRBJ2-5
V gene: TRBV11-3
clone size: NA
CDR3 DNA: TGTGCCAGCAGCCTCGGCGGGGGGGAGACCCAGTACTTC
CDR3 protein: CASSLGGGETQYF

D gene: NA
J gene: TRBJ1-6
V gene: TRBV28
clone size: NA
CDR3 DNA: TGTGCCTGCATGAGTCTTAATTCACCCCTCCACTTT
CDR3 protein: CACMSLNSPLHF

D gene: NA
J gene: TRBJ2-2
V gene: TRBV21-1
clone size: NA
CDR3 DNA: TGTGCCAGCAGCGCGTCGACAGGGGGCACCGGGGAGCTGTTTTTT
CDR3 protein: CASSASTGGTGELFF

D gene: NA
J gene: TRBJ2-1
V gene: TRBV5-1
clone size: NA
CDR3 DNA: TGCGCCAGCAGCTCGGAAGACTATGCGGGATCGTCCGGTGAGCAGTTCTTC
CDR3 protein: CASSSEDYAGSSGEQFF

D gene: TRBD1
J gene: TRBJ1-5
V gene: TRBV29-1
clone size: NA
CDR3 DNA: TGCAGCGTTGGGACAGGGAGCAATCAGCCCCAGCATTTT
CDR3 protein: CSVGTGSNQPQHF

D gene: TRBD1
J gene: TRBJ2-1
V gene: TRBV23-1
clone size: NA
CDR3 DNA: TGCGCCAGCAGTCCATTCAGGGGGCCATACAATGAGCAGTTCTTC
CDR3 protein: CASSPFRGPYNEQFF

D gene: TRBD2
J gene: TRBJ2-7
V gene: TRBV29-1
clone size: NA
CDR3 DNA: TGCAGCGTTGTTATTAGCGGGGGCACCTACGAGCAGTACTTC
CDR3 protein: CSVVISGGTYEQYF

D gene: NA
J gene: TRBJ1-1
V gene: TRBV10-2
clone size: NA
CDR3 DNA: TGCGCCAGCAAAAAGGCGGGGGGTACTGAAGCTTTCTTT
CDR3 protein: CASKKAGGTEAFF

D gene: TRBD1
J gene: TRBJ1-4
V gene: TRBV18
clone size: NA
CDR3 DNA: TGTGCCAGCTCACCAGGGACAGTCATTCCCGAAAAACTGTTTTTT
CDR3 protein: CASSPGTVIPEKLFF

D gene: TRBD2
J gene: TRBJ2-7
V gene: TRBV7-9
clone size: NA
CDR3 DNA: TGTGCCAGCAGCCCCCCGGGACTAGGAACGAGTCCCTACGAGCAGTACTTC
CDR3 protein: CASSPPGLGTSPYEQYF

D gene: NA
J gene: TRBJ2-7
V gene: TRBV30
clone size: NA
CDR3 DNA: TGTGCCTGGAGTGAACCCATAAGGAGGGGCCTCAACTACGAGCAGTACTTC
CDR3 protein: CAWSEPIRRGLNYEQYF

D gene: NA
J gene: TRBJ1-5
V gene: TRBV19
clone size: NA
CDR3 DNA: TGTGCCAGTAGTATAAAGACAGATTCCCAGCCCCAGCATTTT
CDR3 protein: CASSIKTDSQPQHF

D gene: NA
J gene: TRBJ2-1
V gene: TRBV6-1
clone size: NA
CDR3 DNA: TGTGCCAGCAGTCCAGGGGTCCTCAGGGAGCAGTTCTTC
CDR3 protein: CASSPGVLREQFF

D gene: TRBD1
J gene: TRBJ1-5
V gene: TRBV10-3
clone size: NA
CDR3 DNA: TGTGCCACCGGGACAGCTGGTAATCAGCCCCAGCATTTT
CDR3 protein: CATGTAGNQPQHF

D gene: NA
J gene: TRBJ1-1
V gene: TRBV7-2
clone size: NA
CDR3 DNA: TGTGCCAGCAGCACGCCGCCGGGGTCGACCTTCTTT
CDR3 protein: CASSTPPGSTFF

D gene: TRBD2
J gene: TRBJ2-5
V gene: TRBV19
clone size: NA
CDR3 DNA: TGTGCCAGTAGCGGGACTAGCGGGGGTCGTCAAGAGACCCAGTACTTC
CDR3 protein: CASSGTSGGRQETQYF

D gene: NA
J gene: TRBJ2-1
V gene: TRBV9
clone size: NA
CDR3 DNA: TGTGCCAGCAGCGGGGGCTTCCAACACTACAATGAGCAGTTCTTC
CDR3 protein: CASSGGFQHYNEQFF

D gene: TRBD2
J gene: TRBJ2-1
V gene: TRBV11-2
clone size: NA
CDR3 DNA: TGTGCCAGCAGCTCTTCACTAGCGGGGGGCGGGAGTGAGCAGTTCTTC
CDR3 protein: CASSSSLAGGGSEQFF

D gene: TRBD1
J gene: TRBJ2-2
V gene: TRBV7-9
clone size: NA
CDR3 DNA: TGTTCCAGCAGCCACGACAGGGGAAAGGTTCGAACGAACACCGGGGAGCTGTTTTTT
CDR3 protein: CSSSHDRGKVRTNTGELFF

D gene: NA
J gene: TRBJ2-7
V gene: TRBV5-5
clone size: NA
CDR3 DNA: TGTGCCAGCAGCCCCTACAGTCTTGAATCCTACGAGCAGTACTTC
CDR3 protein: CASSPYSLESYEQYF

D gene: NA
J gene: TRBJ2-1
V gene: TRBV6-1
clone size: NA
CDR3 DNA: TGTGCCAGCAGATCAGTATTCTCCAATGAGCAGTTCTTC
CDR3 protein: CASRSVFSNEQFF

D gene: NA
J gene: TRBJ1-6
V gene: TRBV18
clone size: NA
CDR3 DNA: TGTGCCAGCTCCCTGCTTGCTCGAGATTCACCCCTCCACTTT
CDR3 protein: CASSLLARDSPLHF

D gene: NA
J gene: TRBJ1-6
V gene: TRBV4-1
clone size: NA
CDR3 DNA: TGCGCCAGCAGCCCGCGACAGACTGATAATTCACCCCTCCACTTT
CDR3 protein: CASSPRQTDNSPLHF

D gene: NA
J gene: TRBJ1-1
V gene: TRBV14
clone size: once
CDR3 DNA: TGTGCCAGCAGCCAACTACAGGTCCTGAACACTGAAGCTTTCTTT
CDR3 protein: CASSQLQVLNTEAFF

D gene: TRBD2
J gene: TRBJ2-7
V gene: TRBV27
clone size: NA
CDR3 DNA: TGTGCCAGCAGTTTCCAGCGGGAGCCCTACGAGCAGTACTTC
CDR3 protein: CASSFQREPYEQYF

D gene: TRBD2
J gene: TRBJ2-3
V gene: TRBV7-9
clone size: NA
CDR3 DNA: TGTGCCAGTGGGGGGCGGGAGGAGGGCACAGATACGCAGTATTTT
CDR3 protein: CASGGREEGTDTQYF

D gene: TRBD2
J gene: TRBJ2-7
V gene: TRBV11-1
clone size: NA
CDR3 DNA: TGTGCCAGCAGCATCAGTAGCGGGGGGAACTCCTACGAGCAGTACTTC
CDR3 protein: CASSISSGGNSYEQYF

D gene: NA
J gene: TRBJ1-2
V gene: TRBV30
clone size: NA
CDR3 DNA: TGTGCCTGGAGCTCCTCCGAGACAGGTCATGGCTACACCTTC
CDR3 protein: CAWSSSETGHGYTF

D gene: TRBD1
J gene: TRBJ1-2
V gene: TRBV7-8
clone size: NA
CDR3 DNA: TGTGCCAGCAGCTTCGACAGGGTCGGCTATGGCTACACCTTC
CDR3 protein: CASSFDRVGYGYTF

D gene: NA
J gene: TRBJ1-6
V gene: TRBV13
clone size: NA
CDR3 DNA: TGTGCCAGCAGCCCGGGGGGCGAAAATTCACCCCTCCACTTT
CDR3 protein: CASSPGGENSPLHF

D gene: TRBD1
J gene: TRBJ1-1
V gene: TRBV9
clone size: NA
CDR3 DNA: TGTGCCAGCAGCGCGGACAGGCCAGAAGCTTTCTTT
CDR3 protein: CASSADRPEAFF

D gene: NA
J gene: TRBJ1-4
V gene: TRBV28
clone size: NA
CDR3 DNA: TGTGCCAGCAGTTTAGGAGGTGGGGAAAAACTGTTTTTT
CDR3 protein: CASSLGGGEKLFF

D gene: NA
J gene: TRBJ1-1
V gene: TRBV7-9
clone size: few
CDR3 DNA: TGTGCCAGCAACCTAATCAGGGTGGTGAACACTGAAGCTTTCTTT
CDR3 protein: CASNLIRVVNTEAFF

D gene: TRBD1
J gene: TRBJ1-2
V gene: TRBV6-1
clone size: NA
CDR3 DNA: TGTGCCAGCAGTGTATACTCAGGGGGCAGGCACTATGGCTACACCTTC
CDR3 protein: CASSVYSGGRHYGYTF

D gene: NA
J gene: TRBJ1-2
V gene: TRBV9
clone size: NA
CDR3 DNA: TGTGCCAGCAGCGTAGCTCAGGAGGGTTACTATGGCTACACCTTC
CDR3 protein: CASSVAQEGYYGYTF

D gene: NA
J gene: TRBJ1-1
V gene: TRBV19
clone size: NA
CDR3 DNA: TGTGCCAGTAGTATAGAGCCGCGCACTGAAGCTTTCTTT
CDR3 protein: CASSIEPRTEAFF

D gene: NA
J gene: TRBJ2-7
V gene: TRBV6-5
clone size: NA
CDR3 DNA: TGTGCCAGCAGTTTAGGGGGGGGGTACGAGCAGTACTTC
CDR3 protein: CASSLGGGYEQYF

D gene: NA
J gene: TRBJ1-1
V gene: TRBV15
clone size: NA
CDR3 DNA: TGTGCCACCAGCAGAGATTGGACAGCCGAAGCTTTCTTT
CDR3 protein: CATSRDWTAEAFF

D gene: TRBD2
J gene: TRBJ2-1
V gene: TRBV5-6
clone size: NA
CDR3 DNA: TGTGCCAGCAGCTTGGTAGGTGGGGGGGGCAATGAGCAGTTCTTC
CDR3 protein: CASSLVGGGGNEQFF

D gene: NA
J gene: TRBJ2-7
V gene: TRBV27
clone size: NA
CDR3 DNA: TGTGCCAGCAGCCAAAACCAGGCTTACGAGCAGTACTTC
CDR3 protein: CASSQNQAYEQYF

D gene: NA
J gene: TRBJ1-5
V gene: TRBV29-1
clone size: NA
CDR3 DNA: TGCAGCGTTGATCCCTGCAGGGAATTTAATCAGCCCCAGCATTTT
CDR3 protein: CSVDPCREFNQPQHF

D gene: NA
J gene: TRBJ2-7
V gene: TRBV7-2
clone size: NA
CDR3 DNA: TGTGCCAGCAGCTTAACTACATCTAGCGTCTACGAGCAGTACTTC
CDR3 protein: CASSLTTSSVYEQYF

D gene: TRBD2
J gene: TRBJ2-1
V gene: TRBV7-8
clone size: NA
CDR3 DNA: TGTGCCAGCAGCTTAGAAGGTCTAGCGGGAATCAATGAGCAGTTCTTC
CDR3 protein: CASSLEGLAGINEQFF